This T cell receptor (beta chain) was identified during a study of OX40 agonist ivuxolimab in advanced cancers. Study context: Patients received intravenous ivuxolimab every 2 weeks at 0.01 to 10 mg/kg.

Turning to this clone: Its antigen remains unknown.

This table comes from immunoSEQ multiplex PCR, and its TCRdb copy is limited to in-frame clones, with some not included. The data contain around 92,000 clones, approximately 93% of them singletons. Autoimmune disease history or systemic immunosuppression meant exclusion. Drawing of blood for sampling happened at baseline, at cycle 4 day 1, and at cycle 7 day 1. Germline V CDR1 and CDR2: SGHRS, YFSETQ. Trimming took off 5 bases at V and 0 bases at J, with 8 bases between the two ends. This CDR3 comprises 13 residues. Study conclusions and caveats: Averaged across samples, CD8+ T cells carried more expanded clones than CD4+ did.

The clonotype comes from an adult with an advanced solid tumor such as melanoma, head and neck, liver or kidney cancer. The chain carries TRBV5-1 and TRBJ1-1; no clear D gene. The material sequenced was CD4+ or CD8+ T cells sorted from blood, taken in a trial of the OX40 agonist ivuxolimab. The CDR3 region has the DNA TGCGCCAGCAGTCAGAGGGTGAACACTGAAGCTTTCTTT. It encodes CASSQRVNTEAFF.